This T cell receptor beta chain was identified during a study of cytotoxic CD8 clonotypes in ibrutinib-treated CLL. Cryopreserved PBMCs provided 2 to 2.5 micrograms of genomic DNA for the TCR beta libraries. The table came from immunoSEQ multiplex PCR; TCRdb's copy has only in-frame clones and leaves some out. This table has 190,000 or so clones, approximately 72% appearing once. The length of the CDR3 is 14 residues. Trimming took 2 bases from V and 2 from J, leaving 8 bases between them. CDR1 is SGHVS and CDR2 is FQNEAQ in the germline V gene. The chain carries TRBV7-8 and TRBJ2-3; no clear D. Sequencing was performed on PBMCs, taken after 24 months of ibrutinib treatment. This TCR derives from a human donor with chronic lymphocytic leukemia. CDR3 amino acids: CASSLRSNTDTQYF. The CDR3 DNA reads as TGTGCCAGCAGCTTACGCTCGAACACAGATACGCAGTATTTT.